This TCR beta chain emerged from a study of cytotoxic CD8 clonotypes in ibrutinib-treated CLL. The V gene end was trimmed by 5 bases and the J gene end by 7 bases; junction bases not matched to a gene: 11. CDR3 size: 15 residues. CDR1 and CDR2 (germline): MGHDK, SYGVNS. About 2 micrograms of genomic DNA from cryopreserved PBMCs went into TCR beta libraries. Profiling relied on immunoSEQ multiplex PCR, and the TCRdb table lists in-frame clones only, not all of them. The sample consists of around 160,000 clones, more than 65% of them appearing once. The chain employs TRBV25-1 and TRBJ1-2, with TRBD1 matching over 9 bases. The sequence was collected from a human donor with chronic lymphocytic leukemia. The sample consisted of PBMCs, taken after 12 months of ibrutinib treatment. CDR3: CASSTLKQGAGGYTF. The CDR3 nucleotides are TGTGCCAGCAGTACCCTGAAACAGGGGGCTGGTGGCTACACCTTC.